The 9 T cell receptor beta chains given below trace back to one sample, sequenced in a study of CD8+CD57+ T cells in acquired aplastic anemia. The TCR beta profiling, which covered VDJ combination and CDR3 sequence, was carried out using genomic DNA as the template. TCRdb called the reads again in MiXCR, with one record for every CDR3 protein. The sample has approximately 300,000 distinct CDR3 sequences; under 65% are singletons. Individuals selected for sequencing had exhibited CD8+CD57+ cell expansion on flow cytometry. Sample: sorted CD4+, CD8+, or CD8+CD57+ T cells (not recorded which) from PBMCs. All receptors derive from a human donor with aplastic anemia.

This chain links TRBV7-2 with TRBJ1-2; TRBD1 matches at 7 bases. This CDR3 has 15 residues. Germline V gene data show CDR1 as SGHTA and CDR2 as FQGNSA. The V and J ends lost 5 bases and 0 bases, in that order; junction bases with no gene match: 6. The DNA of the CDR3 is TGTGCCAGCAGCCACGGGACAGCAGCTAACTATGGCTACACCTTC. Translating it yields CASSHGTAANYGYTF.

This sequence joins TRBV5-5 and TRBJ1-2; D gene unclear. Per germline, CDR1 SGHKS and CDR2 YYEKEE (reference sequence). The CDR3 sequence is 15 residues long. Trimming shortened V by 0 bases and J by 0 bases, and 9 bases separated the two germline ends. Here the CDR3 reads CASSLEGLANYGYTF. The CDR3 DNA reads TGTGCCAGCAGCTTGGAAGGGCTAGCTAACTATGGCTACACCTTC. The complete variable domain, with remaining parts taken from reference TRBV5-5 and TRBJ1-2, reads DAGVTQSPTHLIKTRGQQVTLRCSPISGHKSVSWYQQVLGQGPQFIFQYYEKEERGRGNFPDRFSARQFPNYSSELNVNALLLGDSALYLCASSLEGLANYGYTFGSGTRLTVV.

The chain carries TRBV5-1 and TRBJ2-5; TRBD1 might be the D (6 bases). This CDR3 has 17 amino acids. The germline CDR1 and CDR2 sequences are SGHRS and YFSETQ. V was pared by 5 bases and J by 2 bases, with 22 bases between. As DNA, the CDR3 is TGCGCCAGCAGTGGTAACTTCTACGAGCAGGGGCAAGAGACCCAGTACTTC. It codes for CASSGNFYEQGQETQYF.

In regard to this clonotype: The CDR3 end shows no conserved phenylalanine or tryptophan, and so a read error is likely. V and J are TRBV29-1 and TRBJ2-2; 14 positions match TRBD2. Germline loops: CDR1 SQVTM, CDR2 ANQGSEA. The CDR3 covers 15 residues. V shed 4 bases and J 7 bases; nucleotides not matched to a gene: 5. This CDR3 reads CSVGLAGGPGGELFS. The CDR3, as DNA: TGCAGCGTTGGACTAGCGGGGGGGCCTGGCGGGGAGCTGTTTTCT.

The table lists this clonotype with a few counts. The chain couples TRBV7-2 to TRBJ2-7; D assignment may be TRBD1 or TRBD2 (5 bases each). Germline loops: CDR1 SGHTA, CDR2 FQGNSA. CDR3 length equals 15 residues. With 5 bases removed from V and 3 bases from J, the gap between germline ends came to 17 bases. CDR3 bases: TGTGCCAGCAGCCGCCCACCAAGAGGGGACTACGAGCAGTACTTC. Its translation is CASSRPPRGDYEQYF.

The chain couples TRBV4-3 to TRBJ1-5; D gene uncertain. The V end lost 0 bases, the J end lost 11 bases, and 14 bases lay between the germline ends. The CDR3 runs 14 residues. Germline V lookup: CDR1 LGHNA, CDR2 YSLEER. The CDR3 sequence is CASSQDRIGWAQHF. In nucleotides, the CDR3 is TGCGCCAGCAGCCAAGATCGCATCGGGTGGGCCCAGCATTTT.

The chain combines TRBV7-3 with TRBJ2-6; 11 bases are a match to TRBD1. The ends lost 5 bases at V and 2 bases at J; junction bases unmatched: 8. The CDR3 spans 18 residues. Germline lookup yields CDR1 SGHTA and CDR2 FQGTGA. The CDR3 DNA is TGTGCCAGCAGCCTAGTGGGGACAGGGGGGGCTGGGGCCAACGTCCTGACTTTC. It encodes CASSLVGTGGAGANVLTF.

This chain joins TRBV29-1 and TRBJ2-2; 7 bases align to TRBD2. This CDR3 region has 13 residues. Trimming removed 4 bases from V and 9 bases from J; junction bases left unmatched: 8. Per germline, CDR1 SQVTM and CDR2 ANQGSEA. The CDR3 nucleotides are TGCAGCGTTGTAAGCGGGGACCAGAGGGAGCTGTTTTTT. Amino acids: CSVVSGDQRELFF.

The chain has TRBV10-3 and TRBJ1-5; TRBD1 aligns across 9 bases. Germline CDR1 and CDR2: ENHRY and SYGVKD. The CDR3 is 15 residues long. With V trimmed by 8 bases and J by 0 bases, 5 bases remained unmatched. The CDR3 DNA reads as TGTGCCATCGGGGACAGGGAAGATAGCAATCAGCCCCAGCATTTT. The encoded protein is CAIGDREDSNQPQHF.